A selection of T cell receptor beta chains follows, all from one sample in a study of CD8 T cells in ankylosing spondylitis. Via MiXCR, TCRdb re-called the 5' RACE reads, giving one row per CDR3 protein. The table records a few hundred thousand distinct CDR3 sequences, approximately 20% of them present only once. The sequenced material came from blood, either unsorted or a sorted T cell fraction (not recorded which). Every receptor here comes from a male donor with ankylosing spondylitis. Each CDR3 is given with its conserved first and last residue. Each record gives: clone size, J gene, D gene, V gene, CDR3 protein, CDR3 DNA. The D gene is left open where the match is weak. Clone size is shown for a subset of rows, as once, few, many or a class of expanded clone.

size: -; J: TRBJ2-6; D: -; V: TRBV15; CDR3: CATSTRVFGANVLTF; DNA: TGTGCCACCAGCACGAGGGTTTTTGGGGCCAACGTCCTGACTTTC
size: -; J: TRBJ2-2; D: -; V: TRBV12-3/TRBV12-4; CDR3: CASSSRRGANTGELFF; DNA: TGTGCCAGCAGCTCTCGCAGAGGGGCGAACACCGGGGAGCTGTTTTTT
size: few; J: TRBJ2-2; D: TRBD2; V: TRBV12-3/TRBV12-4; CDR3: CASRAGTSGISSGELFF; DNA: TGTGCCAGCAGAGCCGGGACTAGCGGGATTAGTTCCGGGGAGCTGTTTTTT
size: -; J: TRBJ1-1; D: -; V: TRBV18; CDR3: CASSSSGHRSDTEAFF; DNA: TGTGCCAGCTCATCGTCGGGACACCGGTCGGACACTGAAGCTTTCTTT
size: -; J: TRBJ1-2; D: -; V: TRBV20-1; CDR3: CSARDRMGGDYGYTF; DNA: TGCAGTGCTAGAGATAGAATGGGAGGCGACTATGGCTACACCTTC
size: -; J: TRBJ2-1; D: -; V: TRBV7-9; CDR3: CASSLDLGSYNEQFF; DNA: TGTGCCAGCAGCTTAGACTTGGGCTCCTACAATGAGCAGTTCTTC
size: -; J: TRBJ2-1; D: -; V: TRBV5-1; CDR3: CASSLGSGATYNEQFF; DNA: TGCGCCAGCAGCTTGGGGTCAGGGGCAACCTACAATGAGCAGTTCTTC
size: -; J: TRBJ1-3; D: -; V: TRBV5-1; CDR3: CASNGPGDTIYF; DNA: TGCGCCAGCAACGGCCCCGGGGACACCATATATTTT
size: once; J: TRBJ2-2; D: -; V: TRBV5-1; CDR3: CASSMGPNTGELFF; DNA: TGCGCCAGCAGCATGGGGCCGAACACCGGGGAGCTGTTTTTT
size: -; J: TRBJ2-7; D: TRBD2; V: TRBV12-3/TRBV12-4; CDR3: CASRGTGTSGTYEQYF; DNA: TGTGCCAGCAGGGGGACCGGGACTAGCGGAACCTACGAGCAGTACTTC
size: -; J: TRBJ2-2; D: -; V: TRBV24-1; CDR3: CATSESDSKTGELFF; DNA: TGTGCCACCAGTGAGTCGGACTCCAAGACCGGGGAGCTGTTTTTT
size: few; J: TRBJ1-5; D: -; V: TRBV12-3/TRBV12-4; CDR3: CASSPRGDSNQPQHF; DNA: TGTGCCAGCAGCCCTAGGGGGGATAGCAATCAGCCCCAGCATTTT
size: few; J: TRBJ2-1; D: -; V: TRBV29-1; CDR3: CSVDLGSYNEQFF; DNA: TGCAGCGTTGACCTAGGTTCCTACAATGAGCAGTTCTTC
size: -; J: TRBJ2-3; D: -; V: TRBV7-2; CDR3: CASSVRGAGNTQYF; DNA: TGTGCCAGCAGCGTAAGGGGCGCTGGGAATACGCAGTATTTT
size: -; J: TRBJ2-3; D: -; V: TRBV7-2; CDR3: CASSSGHTATDTQYF; DNA: TGTGCCAGCAGCTCCGGACATACTGCAACAGATACGCAGTATTTT
size: -; J: TRBJ2-5; D: -; V: TRBV4-2; CDR3: CASSQDTGTQYF; DNA: TGTGCCAGCAGCCAAGATACAGGGACCCAGTACTTC
size: -; J: TRBJ2-7; D: -; V: TRBV29-1; CDR3: CSVQLGVFYEQYF; DNA: TGCAGCGTTCAACTAGGGGTGTTCTACGAGCAGTACTTC
size: few; J: TRBJ1-3; D: -; V: TRBV18; CDR3: CASSPNSPSSGNTIYF; DNA: TGTGCCAGCTCACCTAATAGTCCCTCCTCTGGAAACACCATATATTTT
size: many; J: TRBJ2-2; D: -; V: TRBV12-3/TRBV12-4; CDR3: CASRTGTGNTGELFF; DNA: TGTGCCAGCAGAACAGGGACGGGCAACACCGGGGAGCTGTTTTTT
size: few; J: TRBJ1-1; D: -; V: TRBV27; CDR3: CASSLSWGRTEAFF; DNA: TGTGCCAGCAGTTTATCGTGGGGGAGGACTGAAGCTTTCTTT
size: few; J: TRBJ2-7; D: TRBD2; V: TRBV7-9; CDR3: CASSFGTSSGYEQYF; DNA: TGTGCCAGCAGCTTTGGGACTAGCAGCGGCTACGAGCAGTACTTC
size: many; J: TRBJ2-2; D: -; V: TRBV14; CDR3: CASSQVIADNTGELFF; DNA: TGTGCCAGCAGCCAAGTGATAGCGGATAACACCGGGGAGCTGTTTTTT
size: few; J: TRBJ2-7; D: TRBD2; V: TRBV5-1; CDR3: CASSLVLAGVHEQYF; DNA: TGCGCCAGCAGCTTGGTACTAGCGGGAGTCCACGAGCAGTACTTC
size: -; J: TRBJ1-1; D: TRBD1; V: TRBV5-1; CDR3: CASSLSGQSLPEAFF; DNA: TGCGCCAGCAGCTTATCGGGACAGTCGTTGCCTGAAGCTTTCTTT
size: few; J: TRBJ1-1; D: -; V: TRBV3-1; CDR3: CASSQAEVTEAFF; DNA: TGTGCCAGCAGCCAAGCGGAAGTCACTGAAGCTTTCTTT
size: few; J: TRBJ2-7; D: -; V: TRBV12-3/TRBV12-4; CDR3: CASRLRGVYEQYF; DNA: TGTGCCAGCAGACTAAGGGGGGTCTACGAGCAGTACTTC
size: -; J: TRBJ1-4; D: -; V: TRBV28; CDR3: CASNRQGGEKLFF; DNA: TGTGCCAGCAACCGTCAGGGTGGCGAAAAACTGTTTTTT
size: -; J: TRBJ2-2; D: -; V: TRBV18; CDR3: CASSPTGPSGTGELFF; DNA: TGTGCCAGCTCACCAACGGGACCCTCGGGCACCGGGGAGCTGTTTTTT
size: -; J: TRBJ1-2; D: -; V: TRBV5-1; CDR3: CASHSRDTNYGYTF; DNA: TGCGCCAGCCACTCCCGGGATACTAACTATGGCTACACCTTC
size: -; J: TRBJ2-3; D: TRBD2; V: TRBV5-8; CDR3: CASSLGRGLATDTQYF; DNA: TGTGCCAGCAGCTTGGGGCGTGGACTAGCCACAGATACGCAGTATTTT
size: -; J: TRBJ1-4; D: -; V: TRBV28; CDR3: CASSLFGRDIEKLFF; DNA: TGTGCCAGCAGTTTATTTGGCAGGGATATAGAAAAACTGTTTTTT